A single T cell receptor beta chain is shown here with its context. The antigen remains unidentified. Produced via immunoSEQ multiplex PCR; TCRdb's table is partial and in-frame only. Altogether more than 70,000 clones are present, around 90% being singletons, with the ten largest covering 5%. This specimen belongs to a study of T cell responses to AZD1222 COVID-19 vaccine. Study conclusions and caveats: All repertoire sampling was performed exclusively after the peak T cell response. Two AZD1222 administrations were followed by greater Spike-specific TCR breadth and depth. At 160-218 and 743-854, vaccine-associated CD4 TCRs were dominant, and they spanned spike.

Germline trimming cut 9 bases from V and 1 base from J; bases unmatched to any gene: 7. Germline V CDR1 and CDR2: SNHLY, FYNNEI. The length of the CDR3 is 14 residues. Pooling was applied to second doses at about 4 or about 12 weeks. The origin of this receptor is an adult who received the AZD1222 COVID-19 vaccine. Sequencing used peripheral blood, obtained 28 days after the second AZD1222 dose. This chain joins TRBV2 and TRBJ1-1, with 8 bases aligning to TRBD1. The CDR3 is CARRSTGANTEAFF. CDR3 nucleotides: TGTGCCAGAAGATCGACAGGGGCGAACACTGAAGCTTTCTTT.